This TCR beta chain was captured by sequencing in a study of blood T cell repertoires in COVID-19. The data were produced by immunoSEQ multiplex PCR, yet TCRdb's version contains in-frame clones alone and is incomplete. The table includes a few hundred thousand clones, 75% to 90% detected once. The CDR3 is 13 amino acids. Trimming pared 5 bases from V and 1 base from J, leaving 9 bases between. CDR1 and CDR2 from the germline V gene are SGHRS and YFSETQ. Within 2 weeks before study entry, exposed participants met a COVID-19 case. The chain carries TRBV5-1 and TRBJ1-1; D may be TRBD1 (5 bases). What was sequenced was PBMCs or T cells enriched from blood (not recorded which). The clonotype originates from a woman between 25 and 40 years old who had been exposed to COVID-19. The CDR3 DNA sequence: TGCGCCAGCAGTGGGGCCCGGAACACTGAAGCTTTCTTT. Translation gives CASSGARNTEAFF.